This T cell receptor (beta chain) was retrieved from a study of blood T cell repertoires in COVID-19. This CDR3 comprises 18 residues. Germline-derived CDR1 and CDR2 are SGHVS and FQNEAQ. With V trimmed by 5 bases and J by 0 bases, 10 bases remained unmatched. Profiling relied on immunoSEQ multiplex PCR, and the TCRdb table lists in-frame clones only, not all of them. The repertoire holds some 320,000 clones, with roughly nine tenths as singletons. Participant age was roughly 18 to 89 years, and participants resided in around 24 US areas. Clinical history reported by participants formed the basis on which cohorts were assigned.

V gene TRBV7-8 combines with J gene TRBJ2-2; 9 bases line up with TRBD2. The sequence was obtained from a man in his fifties or sixties who had recovered from COVID-19. Material for sequencing was PBMCs or T cells enriched from blood (not recorded which). CDR3 in DNA: TGTGCCAGCAGCCTCTGGGCGGGAGGGTCGACGAACACCGGGGAGCTGTTTTTT. Protein product: CASSLWAGGSTNTGELFF.